The present TCR beta chain was sequenced within a study of T cells after yellow fever vaccination. V lost 5 bases and J 2 bases, leaving 10 bases between the germline ends. The CDR3 covers 13 residues. Whole-study findings and limits: A small share of clonotypes appeared in both CD4 and CD8 compartments. Abundant bulk-derived clonotypes could contaminate FACS-sorted repertoires.

This clonotype was counted ten times or more. Its cognate antigen is unknown. Production of TCR cDNA was by 5'RACE template switching, which also added a universal primer site and UMIs. MiXCR, run by TCRdb on the 5' RACE reads, gives a single entry per CDR3 protein. The data contain under 300,000 distinct CDR3 sequences, less than 8.5% of them singletons. This clonotype originated in a man aged 30-40 years who received the YFV17D yellow fever vaccine. This chain joins TRBV12-3 or TRBV12-4 and TRBJ2-7; D tentatively reads TRBD1 or TRBD2 (5 bases each). This sample comprised CD4+ T cells sorted from PBMCs, obtained 15 days after the yellow fever booster vaccination. The CDR3 reads CASSKRGAYEQYF. The DNA for the CDR3 is TGTGCCAGCAGTAAGAGAGGGGCCTACGAGCAGTACTTC.